What follows is one T cell receptor (beta chain) and its context. The antigen is undetermined. Libraries were prepared by immunoSEQ multiplex PCR; TCRdb keeps only in-frame clonotypes and omits some of them. The sample shows a few hundred thousand clones, more than 80% of them seen only once. This specimen belongs to a study of cytomegalovirus exposure and HLA in healthy donors. Study-level background: A subsequent analysis reported that the approximately 120 validation repertoires were produced on the same platform that had also been used for the 666 first-cohort repertoires.

The validation cohort, a group of around 120 subjects, included the donors and was separate from the roughly 700-subject first cohort. Study outcomes and limitations: About 180 TCR beta chains were listed as cytomegalovirus-associated.

The CDR3 spans 14 residues. The V gene's germline CDR1 is SGDLS and CDR2 YYNGEE. V shed 4 bases and J shed 5 bases, with 15 bases lying between them. The chain employs TRBV9 and TRBJ1-1; tentative D call: TRBD1 (5 bases). This sequence originates from a woman between 18 and 30 years old in good health and CMV-seronegative. The specimen was PBMCs. The CDR3 DNA is TGTGCCAGCAGCCAGAGTGGGGGGTTGACTGAAGCTTTCTTT. Protein product: CASSQSGGLTEAFF.